This T cell receptor beta chain appears in the sequencing data of a study of cytotoxic CD8 clonotypes in ibrutinib-treated CLL. Study results and caveats: The study found baseline clonality above age-matched healthy donors, tracking circulating CD8+ T-cell counts.

This CDR3 comprises 11 residues. Germline lookup yields CDR1 SGHNT and CDR2 YYREEE (reference sequence). TCRdb's copy holds only in-frame clones and misses some; the assay was immunoSEQ multiplex PCR. This table holds 100,000 to 150,000 clones, 70% to 90% found once. Regarding this clone: What it recognizes is unknown.

The rearrangement joins TRBV5-4 to TRBJ2-2, with a weak D call TRBD1 (6 bases). The TCR comes from a human donor with chronic lymphocytic leukemia. The sample in question was PBMCs, obtained after 24 months of ibrutinib treatment. The CDR3 region is CGVEGAGELFF. The DNA of the CDR3 is TGTGGCGTCGAGGGGGCCGGGGAGCTGTTTTTT.